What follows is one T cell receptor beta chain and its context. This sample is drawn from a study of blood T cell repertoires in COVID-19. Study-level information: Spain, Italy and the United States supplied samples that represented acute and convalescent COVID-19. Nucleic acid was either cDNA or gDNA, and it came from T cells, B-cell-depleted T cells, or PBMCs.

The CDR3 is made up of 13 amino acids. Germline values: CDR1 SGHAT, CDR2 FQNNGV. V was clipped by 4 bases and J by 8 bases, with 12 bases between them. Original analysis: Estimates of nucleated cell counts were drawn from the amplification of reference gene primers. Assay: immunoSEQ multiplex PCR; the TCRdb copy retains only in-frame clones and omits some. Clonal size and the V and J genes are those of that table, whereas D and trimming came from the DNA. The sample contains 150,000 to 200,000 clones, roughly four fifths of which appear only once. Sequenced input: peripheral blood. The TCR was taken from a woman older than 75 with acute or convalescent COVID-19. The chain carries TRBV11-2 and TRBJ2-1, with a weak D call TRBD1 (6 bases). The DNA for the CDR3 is TGTGCCAGCAGCTGGAACAGGGTCGATGAGCAGTTCTTC. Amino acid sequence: CASSWNRVDEQFF.